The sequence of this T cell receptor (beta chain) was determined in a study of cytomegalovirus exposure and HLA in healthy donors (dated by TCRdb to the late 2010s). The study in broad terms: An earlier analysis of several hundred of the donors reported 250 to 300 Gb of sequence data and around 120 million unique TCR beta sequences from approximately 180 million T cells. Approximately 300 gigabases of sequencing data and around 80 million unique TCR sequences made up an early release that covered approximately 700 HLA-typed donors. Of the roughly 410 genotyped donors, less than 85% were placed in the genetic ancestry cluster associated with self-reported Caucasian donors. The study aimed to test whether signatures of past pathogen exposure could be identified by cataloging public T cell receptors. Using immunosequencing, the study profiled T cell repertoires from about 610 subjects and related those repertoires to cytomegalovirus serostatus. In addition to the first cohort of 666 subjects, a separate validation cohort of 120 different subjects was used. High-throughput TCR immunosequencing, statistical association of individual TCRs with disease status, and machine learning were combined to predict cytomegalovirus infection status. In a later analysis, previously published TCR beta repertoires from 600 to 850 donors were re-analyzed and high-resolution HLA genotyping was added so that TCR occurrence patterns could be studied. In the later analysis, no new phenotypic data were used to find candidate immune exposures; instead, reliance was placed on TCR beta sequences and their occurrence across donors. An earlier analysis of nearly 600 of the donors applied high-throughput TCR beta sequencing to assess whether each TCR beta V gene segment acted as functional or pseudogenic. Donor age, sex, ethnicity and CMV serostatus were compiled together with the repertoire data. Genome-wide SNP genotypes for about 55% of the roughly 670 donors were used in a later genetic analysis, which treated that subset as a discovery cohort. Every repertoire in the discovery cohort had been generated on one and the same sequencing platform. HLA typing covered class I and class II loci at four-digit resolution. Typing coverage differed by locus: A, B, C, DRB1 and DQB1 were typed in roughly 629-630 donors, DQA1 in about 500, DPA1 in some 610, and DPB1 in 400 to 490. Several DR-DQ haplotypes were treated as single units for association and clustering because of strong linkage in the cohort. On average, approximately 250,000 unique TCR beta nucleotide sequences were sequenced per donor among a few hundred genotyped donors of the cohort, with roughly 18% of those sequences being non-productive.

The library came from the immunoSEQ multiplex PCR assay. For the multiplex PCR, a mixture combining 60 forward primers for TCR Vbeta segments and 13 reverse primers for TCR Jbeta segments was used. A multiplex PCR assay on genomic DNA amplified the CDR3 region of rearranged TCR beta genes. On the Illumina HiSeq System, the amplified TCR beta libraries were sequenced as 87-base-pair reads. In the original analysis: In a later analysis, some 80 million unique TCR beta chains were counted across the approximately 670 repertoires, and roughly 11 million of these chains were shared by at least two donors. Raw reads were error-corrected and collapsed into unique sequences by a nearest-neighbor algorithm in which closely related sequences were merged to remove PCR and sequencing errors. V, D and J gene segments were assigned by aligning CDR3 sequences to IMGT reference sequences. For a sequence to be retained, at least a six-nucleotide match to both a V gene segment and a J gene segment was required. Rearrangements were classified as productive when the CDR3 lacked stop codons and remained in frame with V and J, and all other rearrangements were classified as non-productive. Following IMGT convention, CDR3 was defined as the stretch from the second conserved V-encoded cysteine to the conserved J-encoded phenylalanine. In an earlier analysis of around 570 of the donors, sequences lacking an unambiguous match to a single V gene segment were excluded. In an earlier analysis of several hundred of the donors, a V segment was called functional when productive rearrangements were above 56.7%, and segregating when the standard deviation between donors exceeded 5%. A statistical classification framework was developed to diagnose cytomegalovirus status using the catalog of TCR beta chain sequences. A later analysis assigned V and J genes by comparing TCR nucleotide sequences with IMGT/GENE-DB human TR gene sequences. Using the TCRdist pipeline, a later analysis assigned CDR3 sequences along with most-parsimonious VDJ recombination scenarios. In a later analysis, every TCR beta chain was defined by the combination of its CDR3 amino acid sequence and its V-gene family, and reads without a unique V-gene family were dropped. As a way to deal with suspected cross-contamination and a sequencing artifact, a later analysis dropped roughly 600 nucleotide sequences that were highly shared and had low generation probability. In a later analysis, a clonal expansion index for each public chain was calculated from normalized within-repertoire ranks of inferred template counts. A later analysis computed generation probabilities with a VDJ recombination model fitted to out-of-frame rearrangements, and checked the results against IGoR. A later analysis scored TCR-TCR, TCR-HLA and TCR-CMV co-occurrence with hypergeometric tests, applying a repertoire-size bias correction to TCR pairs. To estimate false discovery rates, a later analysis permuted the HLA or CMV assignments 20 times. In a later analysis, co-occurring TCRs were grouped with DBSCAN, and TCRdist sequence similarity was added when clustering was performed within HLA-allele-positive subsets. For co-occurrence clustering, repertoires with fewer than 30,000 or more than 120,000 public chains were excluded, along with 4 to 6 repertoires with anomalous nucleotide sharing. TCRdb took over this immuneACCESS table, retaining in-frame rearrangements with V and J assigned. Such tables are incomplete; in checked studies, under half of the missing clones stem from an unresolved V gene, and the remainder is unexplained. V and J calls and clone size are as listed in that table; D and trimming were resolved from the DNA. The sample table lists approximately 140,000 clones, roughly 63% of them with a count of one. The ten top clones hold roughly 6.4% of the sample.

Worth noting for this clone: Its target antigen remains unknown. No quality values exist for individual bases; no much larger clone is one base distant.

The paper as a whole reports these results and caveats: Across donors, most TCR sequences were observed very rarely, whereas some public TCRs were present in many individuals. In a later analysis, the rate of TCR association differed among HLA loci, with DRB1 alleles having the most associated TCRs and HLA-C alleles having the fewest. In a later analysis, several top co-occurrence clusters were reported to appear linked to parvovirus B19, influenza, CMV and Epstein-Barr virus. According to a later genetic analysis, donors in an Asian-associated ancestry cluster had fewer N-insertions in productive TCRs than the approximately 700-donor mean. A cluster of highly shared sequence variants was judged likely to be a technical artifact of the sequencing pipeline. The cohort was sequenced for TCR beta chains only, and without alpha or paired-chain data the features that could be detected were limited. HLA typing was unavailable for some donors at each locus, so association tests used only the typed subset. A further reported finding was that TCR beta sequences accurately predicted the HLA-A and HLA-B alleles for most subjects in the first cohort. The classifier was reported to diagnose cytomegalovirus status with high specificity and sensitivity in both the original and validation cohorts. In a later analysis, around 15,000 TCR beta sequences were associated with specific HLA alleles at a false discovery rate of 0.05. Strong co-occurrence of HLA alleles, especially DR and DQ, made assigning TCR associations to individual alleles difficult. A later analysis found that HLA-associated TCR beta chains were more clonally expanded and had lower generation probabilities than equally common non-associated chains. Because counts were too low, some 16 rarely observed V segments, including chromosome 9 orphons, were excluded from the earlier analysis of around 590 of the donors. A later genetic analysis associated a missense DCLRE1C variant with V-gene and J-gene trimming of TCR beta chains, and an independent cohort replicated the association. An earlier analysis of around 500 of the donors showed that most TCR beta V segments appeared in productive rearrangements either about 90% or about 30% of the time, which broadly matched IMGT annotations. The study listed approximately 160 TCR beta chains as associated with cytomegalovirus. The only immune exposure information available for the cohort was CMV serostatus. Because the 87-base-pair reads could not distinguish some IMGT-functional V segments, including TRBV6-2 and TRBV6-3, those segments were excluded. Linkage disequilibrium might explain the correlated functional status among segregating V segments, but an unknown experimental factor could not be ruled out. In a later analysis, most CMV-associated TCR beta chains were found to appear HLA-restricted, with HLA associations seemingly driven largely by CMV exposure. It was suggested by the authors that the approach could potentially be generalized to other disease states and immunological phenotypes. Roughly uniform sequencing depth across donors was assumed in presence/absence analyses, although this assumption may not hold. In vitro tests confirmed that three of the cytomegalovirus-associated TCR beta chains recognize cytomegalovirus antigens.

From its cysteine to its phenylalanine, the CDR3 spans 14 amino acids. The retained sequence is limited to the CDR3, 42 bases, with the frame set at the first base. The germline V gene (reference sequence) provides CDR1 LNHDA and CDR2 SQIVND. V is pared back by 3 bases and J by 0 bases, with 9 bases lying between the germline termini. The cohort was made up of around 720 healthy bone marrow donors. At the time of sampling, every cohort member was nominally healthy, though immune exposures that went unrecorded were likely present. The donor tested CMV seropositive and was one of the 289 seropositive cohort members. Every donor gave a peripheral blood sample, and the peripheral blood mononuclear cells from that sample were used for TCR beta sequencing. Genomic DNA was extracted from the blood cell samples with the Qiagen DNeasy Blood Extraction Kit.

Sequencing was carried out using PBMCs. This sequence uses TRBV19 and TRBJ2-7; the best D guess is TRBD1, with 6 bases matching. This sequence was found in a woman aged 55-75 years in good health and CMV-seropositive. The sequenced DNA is TGTGCCAGTAGTATTACAGGGTTCTCCTACGAGCAGTACTTC. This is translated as CASSITGFSYEQYF.